A selection of T cell receptor beta chains follows, all from one sample in a study of blood T cell repertoires in COVID-19. Libraries were prepared by immunoSEQ multiplex PCR; TCRdb keeps only in-frame clonotypes and omits some of them. The sample lists 35,000 to 50,000 clones, about 80% occurring once. Sample: peripheral blood. These TCRs come from a woman at least 80 years old with acute or convalescent COVID-19. The CDR3 runs from the conserved cysteine through the conserved F or W. The D gene is left open where the match is weak.

V gene: TRBV4-1
D gene: -
J gene: TRBJ1-4
CDR3 DNA: TGCGCCAGCAGCGGCCAGGAACAGGGAACGGGGAAAAAACTGTTTTTT
CDR3 protein: CASSGQEQGTGKKLFF

V gene: TRBV18
D gene: -
J gene: TRBJ1-3
CDR3 DNA: TGTGCCAGCTCAGTAACAGACGGCTCTGGAAACACCATATATTTT
CDR3 protein: CASSVTDGSGNTIYF

V gene: TRBV23-1
D gene: TRBD1
J gene: TRBJ2-6
CDR3 DNA: TGCGCCAGCACCCCTGAGCGACAGGGGGTAAGGTCAGGGGCCAACGTCCTGACTTTC
CDR3 protein: CASTPERQGVRSGANVLTF

V gene: TRBV2
D gene: TRBD1
J gene: TRBJ1-2
CDR3 DNA: TGTGCCAGCAGTTGGGACAGGGGTAACTATGGCTACACCTTC
CDR3 protein: CASSWDRGNYGYTF

V gene: TRBV25-1
D gene: -
J gene: TRBJ1-1
CDR3 DNA: TGTGCCAGCAGCCTTACAGCGAACACTGAAGCTTTCTTT
CDR3 protein: CASSLTANTEAFF

V gene: TRBV11-3
D gene: -
J gene: TRBJ1-1
CDR3 DNA: TGTGCCAGCAGCCCAGAGGAGGCCCAGTCGAACACTGAAGCTTTCTTT
CDR3 protein: CASSPEEAQSNTEAFF

V gene: TRBV5-4
D gene: -
J gene: TRBJ2-2
CDR3 DNA: TGTGCCAGCAGCGCCAGCCTACCCGCGGGCACCGGGGAGCTGTTTTTT
CDR3 protein: CASSASLPAGTGELFF

V gene: TRBV6-5
D gene: -
J gene: TRBJ1-3
CDR3 DNA: TGTGCCAGCAGCCGCGCGGTCTCTGGAAACACCATATATTTT
CDR3 protein: CASSRAVSGNTIYF

V gene: TRBV6-4
D gene: -
J gene: TRBJ2-3
CDR3 DNA: TGTGCCAGCAGCCCCGGGAACACAGATACGCAGTATTTT
CDR3 protein: CASSPGNTDTQYF

V gene: TRBV7-9
D gene: -
J gene: TRBJ1-1
CDR3 DNA: TGTGCCAGCAGCTCAGGGGCGGTGAACACTGAAGCTTTCTTT
CDR3 protein: CASSSGAVNTEAFF

V gene: TRBV3-1/TRBV3-2
D gene: -
J gene: TRBJ1-2
CDR3 DNA: TGTGCCAGCAGCCAAGATCCTGCCCAACGGGGCTACACCTTC
CDR3 protein: CASSQDPAQRGYTF

V gene: TRBV9
D gene: -
J gene: TRBJ1-3
CDR3 DNA: TGTGCCAGCAGCCCTAGACCCGGGAGTCTCAACACCATATATTTT
CDR3 protein: CASSPRPGSLNTIYF

V gene: TRBV27
D gene: TRBD1
J gene: TRBJ2-7
CDR3 DNA: TGTGCCAGCAGGTCCGGGACAGCACACTCCTACGAGCAGTACTTC
CDR3 protein: CASRSGTAHSYEQYF

V gene: TRBV12-3/TRBV12-4
D gene: -
J gene: TRBJ1-2
CDR3 DNA: TGTGCCAGCAGTTTATCCATCGAGGGTGGCTACACCTTC
CDR3 protein: CASSLSIEGGYTF

V gene: TRBV2
D gene: -
J gene: TRBJ1-2
CDR3 DNA: TGTGCCAGCCCGAGGGAGGGGTTGGGTAACTATGGCTACACCTTC
CDR3 protein: CASPREGLGNYGYTF

V gene: TRBV28
D gene: -
J gene: TRBJ1-3
CDR3 DNA: TGTGCCAGCAGTTCCTTCAACACCATATATTTT
CDR3 protein: CASSSFNTIYF

V gene: TRBV3-1/TRBV3-2
D gene: TRBD2
J gene: TRBJ2-5
CDR3 DNA: TGTGCCAGCAGCCAATTCCTAGCGGGGGGGGTTAAGACCCAGTACTTC
CDR3 protein: CASSQFLAGGVKTQYF

V gene: TRBV3-1/TRBV3-2
D gene: -
J gene: TRBJ2-7
CDR3 DNA: TGTGCCAGCACCTTGACAGTGGACGGCTACGAGCAGTACTTC
CDR3 protein: CASTLTVDGYEQYF

V gene: TRBV11-2
D gene: TRBD2
J gene: TRBJ2-3
CDR3 DNA: TGTGCCAGCAGCTTAACCCGGCTAGCGGGGCACACAGATACGCAGTATTTT
CDR3 protein: CASSLTRLAGHTDTQYF

V gene: TRBV5-4
D gene: -
J gene: TRBJ2-7
CDR3 DNA: TGTGCCAGCAGCTTGGTCGGCTACGAGCAGTACTTC
CDR3 protein: CASSLVGYEQYF